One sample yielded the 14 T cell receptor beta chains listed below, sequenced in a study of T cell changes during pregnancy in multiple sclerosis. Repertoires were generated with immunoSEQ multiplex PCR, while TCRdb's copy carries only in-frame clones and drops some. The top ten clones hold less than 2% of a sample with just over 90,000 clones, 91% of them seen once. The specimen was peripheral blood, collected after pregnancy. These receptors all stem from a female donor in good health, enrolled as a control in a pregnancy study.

The CDR3 protein is CASSHQRGEPFNEQFF. The CDR3 DNA reads TGTGCCAGCAGCCATCAGCGGGGAGAGCCCTTCAATGAGCAGTTCTTC. This chain uses TRBV4-2 with TRBJ2-1; 7 bases are shared with TRBD2. There are 16 residues in the CDR3. Looked up from germline, CDR1 is LGHNA and CDR2 is YNFKEQ. With V trimmed by 3 bases and J by 6 bases, 11 bases remained unmatched.

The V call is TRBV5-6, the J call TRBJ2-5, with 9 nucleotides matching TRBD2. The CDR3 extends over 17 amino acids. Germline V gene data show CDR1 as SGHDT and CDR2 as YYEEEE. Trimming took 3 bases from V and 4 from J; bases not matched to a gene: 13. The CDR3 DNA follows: TGTGCCAGCAGCTCGGGGTTGCGGGGGGGATTAGGAGAGACCCAGTACTTC. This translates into CASSSGLRGGLGETQYF.

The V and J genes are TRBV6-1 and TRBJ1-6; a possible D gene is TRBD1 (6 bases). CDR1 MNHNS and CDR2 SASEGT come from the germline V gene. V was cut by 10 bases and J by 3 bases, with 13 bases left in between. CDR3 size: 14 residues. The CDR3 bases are TGTGCCACCGAGGACAGCTTCTATAATTCACCCCTCCACTTT. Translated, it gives CATEDSFYNSPLHF.

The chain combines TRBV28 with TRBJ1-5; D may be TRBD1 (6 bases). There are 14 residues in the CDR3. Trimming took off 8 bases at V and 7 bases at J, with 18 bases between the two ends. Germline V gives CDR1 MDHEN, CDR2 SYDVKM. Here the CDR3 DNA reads TGTGCCAGCCACCCGGGGGGCCCAATCCAGCCCCAGCATTTT. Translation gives CASHPGGPIQPQHF. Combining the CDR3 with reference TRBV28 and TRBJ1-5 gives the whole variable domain DVKVTQSSRYLVKRTGEKVFLECVQDMDHENMFWYRQDPGLGLRLIYFSYDVKMKEKGDIPEGYSVSREKKERFSLILESASTNQTSMYLCASHPGGPIQPQHFGDGTRLSIL.

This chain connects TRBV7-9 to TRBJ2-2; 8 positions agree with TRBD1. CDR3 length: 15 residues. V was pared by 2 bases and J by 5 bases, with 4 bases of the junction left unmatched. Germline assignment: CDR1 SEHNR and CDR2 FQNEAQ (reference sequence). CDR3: CASSLMQGATGELFF. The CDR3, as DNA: TGTGCCAGCAGCTTAATGCAGGGGGCGACCGGGGAGCTGTTTTTT.

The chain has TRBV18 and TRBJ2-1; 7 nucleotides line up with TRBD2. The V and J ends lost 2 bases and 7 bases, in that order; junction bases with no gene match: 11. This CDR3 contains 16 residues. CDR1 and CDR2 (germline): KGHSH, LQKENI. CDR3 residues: CASSPSTLAVRNEQFF. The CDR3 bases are TGTGCCAGCTCACCATCCACGCTAGCGGTAAGGAATGAGCAGTTCTTC.

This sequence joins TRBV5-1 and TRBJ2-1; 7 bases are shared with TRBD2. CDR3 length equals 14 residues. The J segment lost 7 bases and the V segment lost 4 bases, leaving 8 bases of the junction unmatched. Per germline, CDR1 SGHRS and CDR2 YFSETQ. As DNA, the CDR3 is TGCGCCAGCAGCCCGACTAGCCCCGGGAATGAGCAGTTCTTC. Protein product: CASSPTSPGNEQFF.

In DNA form, the CDR3 reads TGTGCCACCAGCAGAGAGAGGTTTCGCGAGCAGTACTTC. Its translation is CATSRERFREQYF. The V and J genes are TRBV15 and TRBJ2-7; D unresolved. The V end lost 0 bases, the J end lost 6 bases, and 9 bases lay between the germline ends. The CDR3 extends over 13 amino acids. Looked up from germline, CDR1 is LNHNV and CDR2 is YYDKDF (reference sequence). Full variable domain (rest looked up from reference TRBV15 and TRBJ2-7): DAMVIQNPRYQVTQFGKPVTLSCSQTLNHNVMYWYQQKSSQAPKLLFHYYDKDFNNEADTPDNFQSRRPNTSFCFLDIRSPGLGDTAMYLCATSRERFREQYFGPGTRLTVT.

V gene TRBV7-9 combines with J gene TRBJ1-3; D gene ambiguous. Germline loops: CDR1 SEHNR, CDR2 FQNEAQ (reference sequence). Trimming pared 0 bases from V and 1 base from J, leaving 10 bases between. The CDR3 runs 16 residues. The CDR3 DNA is TGTGCCAGCAGCTTAGCCCCATGGGAGTCTGGAAACACCATATATTTT. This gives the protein CASSLAPWESGNTIYF.

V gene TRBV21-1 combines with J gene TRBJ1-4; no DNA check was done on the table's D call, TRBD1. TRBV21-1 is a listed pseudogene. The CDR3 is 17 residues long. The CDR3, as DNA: TGTGCCAGCAGCAGAAAGCTTATCAGGGTAGTTAATGAAAAACTGTTTTTT. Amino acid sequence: CASSRKLIRVVNEKLFF.

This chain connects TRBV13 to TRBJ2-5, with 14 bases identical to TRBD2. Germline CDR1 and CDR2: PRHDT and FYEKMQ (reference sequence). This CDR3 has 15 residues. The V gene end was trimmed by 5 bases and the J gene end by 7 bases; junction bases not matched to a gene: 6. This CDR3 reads CASSVGTSGGLTQYF. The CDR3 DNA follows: TGTGCCAGCAGCGTCGGGACTAGCGGGGGCCTGACCCAGTACTTC.

As DNA, the CDR3 is TGTGCCAGCAGTTGGCTAGCGGGGGCCTGGGATACGCAGTATTTT. It encodes CASSWLAGAWDTQYF. The gene calls are TRBV28 and TRBJ2-3; 10 bases match TRBD2. The V segment lost 4 bases and the J segment 6 bases; nucleotides outside the gene matches: 7. Germline V gene lookup returns CDR1 MDHEN and CDR2 SYDVKM. The CDR3 is made up of 15 amino acids.

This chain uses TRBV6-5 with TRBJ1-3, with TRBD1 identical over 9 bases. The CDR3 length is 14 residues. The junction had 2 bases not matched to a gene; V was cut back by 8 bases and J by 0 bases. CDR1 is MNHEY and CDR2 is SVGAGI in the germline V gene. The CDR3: CASGTGNSGNTIYF. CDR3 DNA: TGTGCCAGCGGGACAGGGAACTCTGGAAACACCATATATTTT.

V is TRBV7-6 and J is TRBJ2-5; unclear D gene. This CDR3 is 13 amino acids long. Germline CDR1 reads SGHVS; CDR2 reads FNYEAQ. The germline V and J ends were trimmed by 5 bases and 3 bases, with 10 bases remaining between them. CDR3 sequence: CASSNRVKETQYF. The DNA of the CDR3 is TGTGCCAGCAGCAACCGGGTCAAAGAGACCCAGTACTTC.